A selection of T cell receptor beta chains follows, all from one sample in a study of cytomegalovirus exposure and HLA in healthy donors. Repertoires were generated with immunoSEQ multiplex PCR, while TCRdb's copy carries only in-frame clones and drops some. The repertoire includes about 180,000 clones, over 70% of them detected once, and 3.7% sits in the top ten. Sequencing input: PBMCs. The receptors originated from a woman in her fifties or sixties in good health and CMV-seropositive. The CDR3 runs from the conserved cysteine through the conserved F or W. A D gene is named only where the DNA matches it firmly. Clone size is not always given. Where it is, it says once, few, many or a class for expanded clones.

j_call	clone_size	d_call	v_call	cdr3_aa	cdr3_nt
TRBJ1-1	NA	NA	TRBV28	CASSLLGSEAFF	TGTGCCAGCAGTTTATTGGGCAGCGAAGCTTTCTTT
TRBJ2-3	NA	TRBD2	TRBV7-2	CASSSRTSGITDTQYF	TGTGCCAGCAGCTCCAGGACTAGCGGGATCACAGATACGCAGTATTTT
TRBJ1-1	NA	NA	TRBV9	CASSFGQLNTEAFF	TGTGCCAGCAGCTTCGGACAGTTGAACACTGAAGCTTTCTTT
TRBJ2-3	NA	TRBD1	TRBV27	CATRIGQGFTDTQYF	TGTGCCACCCGTATCGGACAGGGGTTCACAGATACGCAGTATTTT
TRBJ2-7	NA	NA	TRBV6-1	CASSPEISYEQYF	TGTGCCAGCAGTCCGGAGATATCCTACGAGCAGTACTTC
TRBJ2-1	NA	NA	TRBV9	CASSVERGGKGNEQFF	TGTGCCAGCAGCGTAGAAAGGGGCGGGAAGGGCAATGAGCAGTTCTTC
TRBJ2-3	once	TRBD2	TRBV2	CASRSGLAGGISTDTQYF	TGTGCCAGCAGGAGTGGGCTAGCGGGGGGGATTAGCACAGATACGCAGTATTTT
TRBJ1-1	NA	TRBD1	TRBV5-1	CASSRQTGDFTEAFF	TGCGCCAGCAGCAGACAGACAGGGGATTTCACTGAAGCTTTCTTT
TRBJ2-1	NA	TRBD1	TRBV27	CASSLIWDRTYNEQFF	TGTGCCAGCAGTTTAATCTGGGACAGAACCTACAATGAGCAGTTCTTC
TRBJ2-5	NA	TRBD2	TRBV9	CASSSLLAGGQETQYF	TGTGCCAGCAGCTCACTACTTGCGGGGGGGCAAGAGACCCAGTACTTC
TRBJ1-2	NA	NA	TRBV6-6	CASRRTGTTNYGYTF	TGTGCCAGCAGACGCACAGGGACTACTAACTATGGCTACACCTTC
TRBJ2-7	NA	NA	TRBV9	CASNKGQGSYEQYF	TGTGCCAGCAATAAGGGCCAGGGATCCTACGAGCAGTACTTC
TRBJ2-5	NA	TRBD2	TRBV4-2	CASSQIAGGRETQYF	TGTGCCAGCAGCCAGATAGCGGGGGGGCGAGAGACCCAGTACTTC
TRBJ2-1	NA	NA	TRBV28	CASSPSGLARYEQFF	TGTGCCAGCAGTCCCTCGGGTTTGGCTCGCTATGAGCAGTTCTTC
TRBJ2-5	NA	TRBD2	TRBV7-2	CASSREGGRGKTQYF	TGTGCCAGCAGCCGCGAGGGCGGGAGGGGGAAGACCCAGTACTTC
TRBJ1-1	NA	NA	TRBV10-3	CAISEHRGVGEAFF	TGTGCCATCAGTGAGCATCGGGGAGTTGGTGAAGCTTTCTTT
TRBJ2-5	NA	NA	TRBV7-6	CASSLGGRKGSMETQYF	TGTGCCAGCAGCTTGGGGGGGCGCAAGGGGTCAATGGAGACCCAGTACTTC
TRBJ2-7	NA	TRBD1	TRBV28	CASSPGQVSSYEQYF	TGTGCCAGCAGCCCGGGACAGGTTAGCTCCTACGAGCAGTACTTC
TRBJ1-5	NA	TRBD1	TRBV28	CASSHYRGSGNQPQHF	TGTGCCAGCAGCCATTACAGGGGATCTGGCAATCAGCCCCAGCATTTT
TRBJ1-6	NA	NA	TRBV7-9	CASSLGQSGREPLHF	TGTGCCAGCAGCTTGGGGCAGTCGGGTAGAGAACCCCTCCACTTT
TRBJ2-7	NA	TRBD1	TRBV5-1	CASRGQGASYEQYF	TGCGCCAGCAGGGGACAGGGGGCCTCCTACGAGCAGTACTTC
TRBJ1-1	few	NA	TRBV10-3	CAISREGVGMNTEAFF	TGTGCCATCAGCCGCGAGGGGGTCGGGATGAACACTGAAGCTTTCTTT
TRBJ1-5	NA	NA	TRBV30	CAWKPTGDSNQPQHF	TGTGCCTGGAAACCGACAGGAGATAGCAATCAGCCCCAGCATTTT
TRBJ2-2	NA	NA	TRBV9	CASSVTGTNTGELFF	TGTGCCAGCAGCGTCACAGGAACGAACACCGGGGAGCTGTTTTTT
TRBJ2-3	NA	TRBD2	TRBV4-3	CASSQELAGGGDTQYF	TGCGCCAGCAGCCAAGAACTAGCGGGGGGGGGAGATACGCAGTATTTT
TRBJ2-7	NA	NA	TRBV19	CASRIGPTWAEQYF	TGTGCCAGTAGGATAGGGCCTACCTGGGCCGAGCAGTACTTC
TRBJ2-2	NA	TRBD1	TRBV30	CGGQPSNTGELFF	TGTGGGGGACAGCCTTCCAACACCGGGGAGCTGTTTTTT
TRBJ2-5	NA	TRBD1	TRBV30	CAWAEFRGRGETQYF	TGTGCCTGGGCCGAATTCAGGGGGAGAGGGGAGACCCAGTACTTC
TRBJ2-5	few	NA	TRBV7-2	CASSQIVQETQYF	TGTGCCAGCAGCCAAATTGTCCAAGAGACCCAGTACTTC
TRBJ2-3	NA	TRBD2	TRBV5-1	CASSPGGPTDTQYF	TGCGCCAGCAGCCCGGGAGGCCCCACAGATACGCAGTATTTT
TRBJ2-7	NA	TRBD1	TRBV5-1	CASSLDNRGEQYF	TGCGCCAGCAGCTTGGATAACAGGGGCGAGCAGTACTTC
TRBJ2-1	NA	TRBD2	TRBV2	CASRATSGAYNEQFF	TGTGCCAGCAGAGCGACTAGCGGGGCATACAATGAGCAGTTCTTC
TRBJ1-6	NA	NA	TRBV7-3	CASSLSGRVKGSPLHF	TGTGCCAGCAGCTTAAGTGGCAGGGTTAAGGGTTCACCCCTCCACTTT
TRBJ1-2	once	NA	TRBV9	CASSAGMMTNYGYTF	TGTGCCAGCAGCGCAGGGATGATGACTAACTATGGCTACACCTTC
TRBJ2-2	NA	TRBD2	TRBV27	CASTRYGTSGRTANTGELFF	TGTGCCAGCACAAGGTATGGGACTAGCGGGAGGACAGCGAACACCGGGGAGCTGTTTTTT
TRBJ2-1	NA	TRBD2	TRBV5-1	CASRRVLGLTNNEQFF	TGCGCCAGCAGGCGAGTATTGGGACTAACGAACAATGAGCAGTTCTTC
TRBJ1-4	NA	NA	TRBV5-1	CASSLYSSTNEKLFF	TGCGCCAGCAGCCTTTACAGTTCAACTAATGAAAAACTGTTTTTT
TRBJ1-6	NA	NA	TRBV7-3	CASSLRAPAEGSPLHF	TGTGCCAGCAGCTTAAGGGCCCCGGCGGAGGGTTCACCCCTCCACTTT
TRBJ2-7	NA	TRBD1	TRBV6-1	CASSERQGTHEQYF	TGTGCCAGCAGTGAAAGACAGGGTACCCACGAGCAGTACTTC
TRBJ1-5	NA	TRBD1	TRBV19	CASSKDRPTNQPQHF	TGTGCCAGTAGTAAGGACAGGCCAACTAATCAGCCCCAGCATTTT
TRBJ2-3	once	NA	TRBV14	CASSQDLRSDTQYF	TGTGCCAGCAGCCAAGATTTACGGTCGGATACGCAGTATTTT
TRBJ2-5	NA	NA	TRBV7-9	CASSLGRGYQETQYF	TGTGCCAGCAGCTTAGGTCGAGGTTACCAAGAGACCCAGTACTTC
TRBJ1-5	NA	TRBD1	TRBV28	CASRRQGTLFHQPQHF	TGTGCCAGCAGGAGACAGGGGACGCTTTTTCATCAGCCCCAGCATTTT
TRBJ1-4	few	TRBD1	TRBV7-9	CASSRDSDEKLFF	TGTGCCAGCAGCCGGGACAGTGATGAAAAACTGTTTTTT
TRBJ2-3	NA	NA	TRBV9	CASSGPHTDTQYF	TGTGCCAGCAGCGGGCCCCACACAGATACGCAGTATTTT
TRBJ2-2	NA	NA	TRBV5-6	CASGAWVRRAGGELFF	TGTGCCAGCGGAGCTTGGGTCCGGAGGGCCGGCGGGGAGCTGTTTTTT
TRBJ2-1	few	NA	TRBV9	CASSAVPDEQFF	TGTGCCAGCAGCGCTGTCCCGGATGAGCAGTTCTTC
TRBJ2-1	few	TRBD2	TRBV29-1	CSVRTSGGAEQFF	TGCAGCGTCCGGACTAGCGGGGGGGCCGAGCAGTTCTTC
TRBJ1-1	NA	NA	TRBV5-1	CASSLAVTVDSIAFF	TGCGCCAGCAGCTTGGCTGTGACAGTGGATTCAATCGCTTTCTTT
TRBJ2-7	few	NA	TRBV2	CASRGASGKGEQYF	TGTGCCAGCAGGGGGGCTAGCGGAAAGGGCGAGCAGTACTTC
TRBJ2-3	NA	TRBD2	TRBV6-5	CASKARGGADTQYF	TGTGCCAGCAAGGCGCGGGGGGGCGCAGATACGCAGTATTTT
TRBJ1-1	NA	NA	TRBV30	CAWSVPEANTEAFF	TGTGCCTGGAGTGTACCGGAGGCAAACACTGAAGCTTTCTTT
TRBJ2-3	NA	TRBD2	TRBV9	CASTKRGLAGSTDTQYF	TGTGCCAGCACCAAACGCGGACTAGCGGGGAGCACAGATACGCAGTATTTT
TRBJ1-6	NA	TRBD1	TRBV7-2	CASSTGQNNSPLHF	TGTGCCAGCAGCACGGGACAGAATAATTCACCCCTCCACTTT
TRBJ1-3	NA	TRBD1	TRBV7-2	CASSLRVGDRGNTIYF	TGTGCCAGCAGCTTAAGGGTAGGGGACAGAGGAAACACCATATATTTT
TRBJ2-7	NA	TRBD1	TRBV6-1	CASSADRVEQYF	TGTGCCAGCAGTGCCGACAGGGTCGAGCAGTACTTC
TRBJ1-6	NA	NA	TRBV9	CASSVSPDNSPLHF	TGTGCCAGCAGCGTATCCCCGGATAATTCACCCCTCCACTTT
TRBJ2-1	NA	NA	TRBV20-1	CSARYYNEQFF	TGCAGTGCTAGGTACTACAATGAGCAGTTCTTC
TRBJ1-4	NA	NA	TRBV2	CASTLAGFNEKLFF	TGTGCCAGCACCCTGGCGGGTTTTAATGAAAAACTGTTTTTT
TRBJ2-1	NA	NA	TRBV11-2	CASSLEGAGTGYEQFF	TGTGCCAGCAGCTTAGAAGGTGCGGGAACGGGGTATGAGCAGTTCTTC